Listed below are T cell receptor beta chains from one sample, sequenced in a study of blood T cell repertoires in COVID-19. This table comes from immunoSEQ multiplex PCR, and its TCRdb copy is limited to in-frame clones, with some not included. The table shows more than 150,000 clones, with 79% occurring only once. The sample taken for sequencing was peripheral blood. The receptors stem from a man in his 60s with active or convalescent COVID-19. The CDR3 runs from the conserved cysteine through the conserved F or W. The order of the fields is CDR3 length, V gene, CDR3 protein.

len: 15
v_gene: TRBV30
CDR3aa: CAWSLPGLEAEKLFF

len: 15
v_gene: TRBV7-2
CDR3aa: CASSLNRGNTGELFF

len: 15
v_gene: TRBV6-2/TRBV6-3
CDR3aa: CASSYSGVGQSPLHF

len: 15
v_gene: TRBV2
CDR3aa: CASSRQGPNTGELFF

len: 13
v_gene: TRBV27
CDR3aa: CASSPYSGGELFF

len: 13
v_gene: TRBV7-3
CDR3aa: CASSLRDNYEQYF

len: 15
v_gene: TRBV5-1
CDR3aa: CASSWGGGSTDTQYF

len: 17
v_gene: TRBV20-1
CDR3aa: CSASPAAGTGDSYEQYF

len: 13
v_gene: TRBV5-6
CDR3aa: CASSFLAGDEQYF

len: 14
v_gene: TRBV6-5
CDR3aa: CASSYGRGQETQYF

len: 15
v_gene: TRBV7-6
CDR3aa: CASSSQTSGTDTQYF

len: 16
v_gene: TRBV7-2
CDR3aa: CASSNPRGYSGNTIYF

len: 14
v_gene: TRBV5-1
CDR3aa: CASTRTGVAYEQYF

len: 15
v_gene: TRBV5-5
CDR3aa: CASSLGGRVSDTQYF

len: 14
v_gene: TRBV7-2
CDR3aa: CASSLGTHTDTQYF

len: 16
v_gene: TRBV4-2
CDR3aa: CASSQDWDSRYSPLHF

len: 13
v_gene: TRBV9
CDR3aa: CASGTENNYGYTF

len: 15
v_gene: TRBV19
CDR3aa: CASRRDIDLSYGYTF

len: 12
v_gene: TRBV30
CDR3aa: CAWSPGVYGYTF

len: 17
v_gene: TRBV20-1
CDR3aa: CSASPGGQGLPYNEQFF

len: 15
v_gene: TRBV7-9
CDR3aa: CASSPQAGGNEKLFF

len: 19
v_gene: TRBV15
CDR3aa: CATSRDSPSGRLNTGELFF

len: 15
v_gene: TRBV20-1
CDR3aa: CSASPLAGGPNEQFF

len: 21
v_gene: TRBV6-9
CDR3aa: CAIRGQDFSGRASSGANVLTF

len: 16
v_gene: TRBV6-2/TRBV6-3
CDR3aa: CASSPRGSGSPGELFF

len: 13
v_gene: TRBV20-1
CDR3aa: CSASFQTRDEQFF

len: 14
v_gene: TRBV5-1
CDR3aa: CASSLLRVGDTQYF

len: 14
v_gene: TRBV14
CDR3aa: CASSPQGRTDTQYF

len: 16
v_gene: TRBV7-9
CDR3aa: CASSSGDRGDQETQYF

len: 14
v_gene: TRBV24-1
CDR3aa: CATSEQDLGNEQFF

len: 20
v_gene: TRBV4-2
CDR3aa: CASSQEFMASGTEDTDTQYF

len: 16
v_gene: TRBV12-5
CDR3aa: CASGLLVNISNQPQHF

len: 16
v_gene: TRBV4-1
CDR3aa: CASSQESRRHTGELFF

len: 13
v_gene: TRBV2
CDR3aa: CASLTGDKETQYF

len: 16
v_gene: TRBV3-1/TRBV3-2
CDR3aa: CASSQVQASAYNEQFF